Each of the 25 T cell receptor beta chains below was sequenced from the same sample in a study of beta chain features in type 1 diabetes. Reverse transcribing all isolated RNA meant expressed TCRB transcripts were sequenced. Clones were read by immunoSEQ multiplex PCR, and TCRdb kept only the in-frame ones, dropping some. The table includes over 700,000 clones, 15% to 20% detected once. Sequencing was carried out using naive CD4+ T cells from blood. These receptors were taken from a woman younger than 30 in good health.

CDR3 loop: CASSLVPEDNGYTF. DNA of the CDR3: TGTGCCAGCAGCTTAGTGCCAGAAGACAATGGCTACACCTTC. The chain has TRBV7-9 and TRBJ1-2; D uncertain. V shed 1 base and J shed 6 bases, with 12 bases lying between them. Per the germline V gene, CDR1 is SEHNR and CDR2 is FQNEAQ (reference sequence). CDR3 size: 14 residues.

V gene TRBV7-9 combines with J gene TRBJ2-7; 10 positions match TRBD2. V lost 5 bases to trimming and J lost 6 bases; unmatched junction nucleotides: 4. Germline lookup yields CDR1 SEHNR and CDR2 FQNEAQ (reference sequence). The CDR3 consists of 13 residues. The CDR3 here is CASSTSGDGEQYF. CDR3 DNA: TGTGCCAGCAGCACTAGCGGGGACGGCGAGCAGTACTTC.

The table lists this clone with a few counts. V and J are TRBV7-2 and TRBJ2-4, with D possibly being TRBD1 (5 bases). Trimming left V 3 bases short and J 1 base short, with 13 bases between. Germline values: CDR1 SGHTA, CDR2 FQGNSA. This CDR3 comprises 16 residues. CDR3 sequence reads: CASSLVGAWAKNIQYF. CDR3 DNA sequence: TGTGCCAGCAGCTTGGTAGGGGCATGGGCCAAAAACATTCAGTACTTC.

The rearrangement links TRBV18 to TRBJ2-4, with D possibly being TRBD2 (6 bases). CDR3 length: 16 amino acids. Germline V gives CDR1 KGHSH, CDR2 LQKENI. V lost 3 bases and J 4 bases, leaving 16 bases between the germline ends. The CDR3 is CASSPTSSGTKNIQYF. The CDR3 DNA reads TGTGCCAGCTCACCCACGAGTTCAGGGACTAAAAACATTCAGTACTTC.

J is TRBJ2-5 and V is TRBV7-6; D remains unclear. V lost 1 base and J lost 2, with 11 bases in between. The V gene's germline CDR1 is SGHVS and CDR2 FNYEAQ. The CDR3 contains 15 residues. The CDR3 loop is CASSLVRSQQETQYF. The CDR3 DNA reads TGTGCCAGCAGCTTAGTCCGGAGCCAGCAAGAGACCCAGTACTTC.

A few counts support this clone. The V and J genes are TRBV29-1 and TRBJ2-2, with no clear D. Per the germline V gene, CDR1 is SQVTM and CDR2 is ANQGSEA. Trimming took 3 bases from V and 0 from J, leaving 11 bases between them. The CDR3 is 15 amino acids. The CDR3 DNA reads TGCAGCGTTGATTGTCGCGCCGCGAACACCGGGGAGCTGTTTTTT. This sequence encodes CSVDCRAANTGELFF.

V usage is TRBV6-5 and J usage is TRBJ1-4; 7 bases align to TRBD1. J gave up 11 bases and V 5 bases, and 14 bases lay outside the gene matches. Germline V gene lookup returns CDR1 MNHEY and CDR2 SVGAGI. The CDR3 contains 15 residues. The CDR3 spells CASSTAPAQGIKLFF. The CDR3 coding sequence is TGTGCCAGCAGTACAGCTCCGGCACAGGGGATCAAACTGTTTTTT.

J is TRBJ1-2 and V is TRBV6-6, with 7 bases that match TRBD1. This CDR3 region has 13 residues. Germline lookup yields CDR1 MNHNY and CDR2 SVGAGI (reference sequence). With V trimmed by 5 bases and J by 8 bases, 8 bases remained unmatched. The CDR3 sequence is CASSLQGSWGYTF. CDR3 DNA: TGTGCCAGCAGTCTACAGGGGAGTTGGGGCTACACCTTC.

This clone has more than one count but fewer than ten. The same CDR3 can be traced to other DNA sequences in this sample. The genes are TRBV27 and TRBJ1-5; D might be TRBD1 (5 bases). Trimming cost V 0 bases and J 5 bases, with 8 bases left between them. Per the germline V gene, CDR1 is MNHEY and CDR2 is SMNVEV (reference sequence). The CDR3 covers 14 residues. The chain's CDR3 is CASSLSGGYQPQHF. The CDR3 DNA is TGTGCCAGCAGTTTATCTGGGGGTTATCAGCCCCAGCATTTT.

This clone turned up a few times. V usage is TRBV28 and J usage is TRBJ2-1, with D possibly matching TRBD1 (8 bases). V lost 0 bases and J 5 bases, leaving 17 bases between the germline ends. This CDR3 contains 17 residues. Germline V gene lookup returns CDR1 MDHEN and CDR2 SYDVKM. The CDR3 is CASSLWQGAGVDNEQFF. CDR3 DNA: TGTGCCAGCAGTTTATGGCAGGGGGCGGGGGTTGACAATGAGCAGTTCTTC.

Only a few counts were recorded for this clone. This rearrangement joins TRBV7-6 to TRBJ2-7, with D tentatively TRBD2 (5 bases). Germline CDR1 reads SGHVS; CDR2 reads FNYEAQ. The germline V and J ends were trimmed by 5 bases and 3 bases, with 20 bases remaining between them. This CDR3 spans 16 amino acids. This CDR3 is CASSPHGVGRYYEQYF. As DNA, the CDR3 is TGTGCCAGCAGCCCCCACGGGGTGGGAAGGTACTACGAGCAGTACTTC. The full variable domain, rest sourced from reference TRBV7-6 and TRBJ2-7, is GAGVSQSPRYKVTKRGQDVALRCDPISGHVSLYWYRQALGQGPEFLTYFNYEAQQDKSGLPNDRFSAERPEGSISTLTIQRTEQRDSAMYRCASSPHGVGRYYEQYFGPGTRLTVT.

This clone was picked up a small number of times. The chain employs TRBV28 and TRBJ2-5; tentatively, D is TRBD1 (5 bases). V lost 3 bases to trimming and J lost 6 bases, with 14 bases between them. The CDR3 sequence is 14 residues long. Germline assignment: CDR1 MDHEN and CDR2 SYDVKM. The CDR3 DNA is TGTGCCAGCAGTTTTTTCCAGGGCACGAAGACCCAGTACTTC. It encodes CASSFFQGTKTQYF.

This clone was detected only a few times. V usage is TRBV10-3 and J usage is TRBJ2-7, with 9 bases lining up with TRBD2. Germline V CDR1 and CDR2: ENHRY, SYGVKD. This CDR3 region has 17 residues. The J segment lost 6 bases and the V segment lost 7 bases, leaving 19 bases of the junction unmatched. This CDR3 is CAITDDGSGSVPGEQYF. The CDR3 bases are TGTGCCATCACCGACGATGGTAGCGGGAGTGTTCCGGGCGAGCAGTACTTC.

This clone came up a few times. The chain joins TRBV27 to TRBJ2-7; 11 bases are a match to TRBD2. V lost 4 bases to trimming and J lost 4 bases; unmatched junction nucleotides: 6. CDR3 length: 15 residues. The germline V gene has CDR1 MNHEY and CDR2 SMNVEV (reference sequence). In nucleotides, the CDR3 is TGTGCCAGCAGTTCACGACTAGCGGGACCGTACGAGCAGTACTTC. Translated: CASSSRLAGPYEQYF.

This clone was counted only a few times. The V call is TRBV28, the J call TRBJ1-5; possible D gene TRBD1, 5 bases. Germline V gene data show CDR1 as MDHEN and CDR2 as SYDVKM. This CDR3 region has 15 residues. The ends were cut back, 5 bases at V and 4 bases at J, with 15 bases in the middle. In nucleotides, the CDR3 is TGTGCCAGCAGTACACCCACGGGGCCAAATCAGCCCCAGCATTTT. This gives the protein CASSTPTGPNQPQHF.

This clone was seen only a few times. As DNA, the CDR3 is TGTGCCAGCAGCCCCCGACTAGCGGTGATCACAGATACGCAGTATTTT. Its protein product is CASSPRLAVITDTQYF. The genes are TRBV7-8 and TRBJ2-3; TRBD2 matches at 9 bases. This CDR3 region has 16 residues. Germline CDR1 is SGHVS and CDR2 is FQNEAQ. V was pared by 5 bases and J by 2 bases, with 8 bases of the junction left unmatched.

This clone has just a few counts. The chain links TRBV2 to TRBJ1-1; no firm D call. V was trimmed by 3 bases and J by 1 base, leaving 6 bases between them. The CDR3 length is 13 residues. The germline gives CDR1 SNHLY, CDR2 FYNNEI. CDR3 protein: CASSDQENTEAFF. CDR3 nucleotide sequence: TGTGCCAGCAGTGACCAGGAGAACACTGAAGCTTTCTTT.

This clone was found once. The chain links TRBV5-4 to TRBJ1-1; 8 bases align to TRBD1. The ends lost 3 bases at V and 4 bases at J; junction bases unmatched: 5. The germline gives CDR1 SGHNT, CDR2 YYREEE (reference sequence). This CDR3 region has 14 residues. The CDR3 bases are TGTGCCAGCAGCTACGACAGGGGTTCCACTGAAGCTTTCTTT. This translates into CASSYDRGSTEAFF.

This clone occurred a few times. Different DNA sequences within this sample yield the same CDR3. The gene calls are TRBV5-4 and TRBJ1-5; D possibly corresponds to TRBD1 (5 bases). The germline V and J ends were trimmed by 4 bases and 2 bases, with 7 bases remaining between them. CDR1 SGHNT and CDR2 YYREEE come from the germline V gene (reference sequence). CDR3 length: 13 amino acids. The CDR3 here is CASSPGRNQPQHF. DNA for the CDR3: TGTGCCAGCAGCCCAGGGCGCAATCAGCCCCAGCATTTT.

A few counts support this clone. The chain links TRBV29-1 to TRBJ2-3, with a possible D match to TRBD1 (6 bases). Trimming removed 3 bases from V and 1 base from J, with 17 bases in between. Germline V gene data show CDR1 as SQVTM and CDR2 as ANQGSEA. CDR3 size: 16 residues. The CDR3 is CSVDSWGLRGTDTQYF. CDR3 in DNA: TGCAGCGTTGATTCGTGGGGGCTTCGGGGCACAGATACGCAGTATTTT.

This clone appeared a few times. The chain joins TRBV11-2 to TRBJ1-1; 10 nucleotides align to TRBD1. After removal of 5 bases from V and 11 bases from J, the junction contained 8 bases not matched to a gene. From germline, CDR1 is SGHAT and CDR2 FQNNGV. The CDR3 loop spans 13 amino acids. CDR3 residues: CASSTRTGGLAFF. In DNA, the CDR3 is TGTGCCAGCAGCACCCGGACAGGGGGGTTGGCTTTCTTT. Full variable domain (outside the CDR3, taken from reference TRBV11-2 and TRBJ1-1): EAGVAQSPRYKIIEKRQSVAFWCNPISGHATLYWYQQILGQGPKLLIQFQNNGVVDDSQLPKDRFSAERLKGVDSTLKIQPAKLEDSAVYLCASSTRTGGLAFFGQGTRLTVV.

This clone was detected a few times. One end of the junction is discordant with germline, which a read error may explain. This chain connects TRBV5-1 to TRBJ1-2; D call uncertain. Germline V gene sequence: CDR1 SGHRS, CDR2 YFSETQ. The CDR3 consists of 12 residues. The CDR3 DNA follows: TGCGCCAGCAGCTGGCCGGACGGACCCCTCGCCTTC. Translation: CASSWPDGPLAF.

This clone was counted between two and nine times. This chain links TRBV2 with TRBJ2-2, with 7 bases aligning to TRBD2. CDR3 size: 14 residues. CDR1 and CDR2 (germline): SNHLY, FYNNEI. V trimming: 8 bases; J trimming: 0 bases; junction bases outside the gene matches: 3. The CDR3 bases are TGTGCCAGCGCGGGAGAAGCGAACACCGGGGAGCTGTTTTTT. The encoded protein is CASAGEANTGELFF.

J is TRBJ2-1 and V is TRBV11-1; D might be TRBD1 or TRBD2, each matching 5 bases. This CDR3 is 14 amino acids long. Per the germline V gene, CDR1 is SGHAT and CDR2 is FQDESV (reference sequence). Trimming cost V 7 bases and J 0 bases, with 10 bases left between them. The CDR3 bases are TGTGCCAGCACCTGGGACCCCTCCTACAATGAGCAGTTCTTC. Residues: CASTWDPSYNEQFF.

This clone was seen a handful of times. V usage is TRBV5-1 and J usage is TRBJ2-3, with D possibly called TRBD1 or TRBD2 (5 bases each). Germline values: CDR1 SGHRS, CDR2 YFSETQ. Trimming stripped 2 bases from V and 2 bases from J, with 12 bases between. CDR3 length equals 15 residues. CDR3 sequence (DNA): TGCGCCAGCAGCTTTGGGGGAATAACCACAGATACGCAGTATTTT. Protein sequence: CASSFGGITTDTQYF.